Listed here are 24 T cell receptor beta chains from one sample, sequenced in a study of regulatory T cells in long-lasting Graves disease. To make TCR beta libraries, researchers used iRepertoire HTBI primers and Arm-PCR of CDR3 regions. MiXCR, applied by TCRdb to the multiplex PCR reads, yields one record per CDR3 protein. There are about 450,000 distinct CDR3 sequences in the sample; 14% occur only once, and more than 15% lies in the top ten. Regarding time point: newly diagnosed GD, antithyroid drugs for less than 3 months. Researchers made the TCR library from RNA that was extracted from PBMCs. In addition, the sample was reused for a study of T cells in Graves' hyperthyroidism and ophthalmopathy.

The sequenced sample was peripheral blood mononuclear cells (PBMCs), obtained at new diagnosis, from a patient treated with antithyroid drugs. The source is a woman between 50 and 59 years old with Graves disease.

This clonotype was seen many times. The chain carries TRBV7-9 and TRBJ1-2; D gene unclear. CDR1 is SEHNR and CDR2 is FQNEAQ in the germline V gene (reference sequence). The CDR3 consists of 15 residues. The V end was cut by 5 bases, the J end by 2 bases, with 15 bases between. The DNA for the CDR3 is TGTGCCAGCAGCCCGGGTTTGATCAGAAACTATGGCTACACCTTC. Its translation: CASSPGLIRNYGYTF. The whole variable domain, filled in from reference TRBV7-9 and TRBJ1-2, reads DTGVSQNPRHKITKRGQNVTFRCDPISEHNRLYWYRQTLGQGPEFLTYFQNEAQLEKSRLLSDRFSAERPKGSFSTLEIQRTEQGDSAMYLCASSPGLIRNYGYTFGSGTRLTVV.

This clonotype was observed many times. This chain uses TRBV9 with TRBJ2-7, with D unresolved. This CDR3 has 15 residues. CDR1 is SGDLS, CDR2 YYNGEE, per germline. V was cut by 0 bases and J by 2 bases, with 12 bases left in between. CDR3 sequence reads: CASSVVGDPAYEQYF. The CDR3 nucleotides read TGTGCCAGCAGCGTAGTTGGCGACCCAGCCTACGAGCAGTACTTC. Using reference TRBV9 and TRBJ2-7 for the parts outside the CDR3, the full variable domain is DSGVTQTPKHLITATGQRVTLRCSPRSGDLSVYWYQQSLDQGLQFLIQYYNGEERAKGNILERFSAQQFPDLHSELNLSSLELGDSALYFCASSVVGDPAYEQYFGPGTRLTVT.

The V and J genes are TRBV20-1 and TRBJ2-3, with TRBD2 matching over 10 bases. Germline V gene sequence: CDR1 DFQATT, CDR2 SNEGSKA (reference sequence). Trimming at V came to 6 bases and at J to 3 bases, leaving 9 bases not matched to a gene. The CDR3 spans 15 residues. CDR3 amino acids: CSASPSGRRTDTQYF. The CDR3 nucleotides read TGCAGTGCCAGTCCTAGCGGGAGACGTACAGATACGCAGTATTTT.

The chain is built from TRBV29-1 and TRBJ1-3; 7 positions match TRBD1. Germline V lookup: CDR1 SQVTM, CDR2 ANQGSEA. CDR3 length: 12 residues. Unmatched junction bases numbered 6, after V lost 6 bases and J lost 7 bases. CDR3 amino acids: CSVEIQGNTIYF. The CDR3 coding sequence is TGCAGCGTGGAGATACAGGGGAACACCATATATTTT. Based on the CDR3 plus reference TRBV29-1 and TRBJ1-3, the full variable domain is SAVISQKPSRDICQRGTSLTIQCQVDSQVTMMFWYRQQPGQSLTLIATANQGSEATYESGFVIDKFPISRPNLTFSTLTVSNMSPEDSSIYLCSVEIQGNTIYFGEGSWLTVV.

DNA of the CDR3: TGTGCCAGCAGCTTAGTCTCTGTAGCGGGAGGGGGGGCTAGGAAGTTCTTC. It encodes CASSLVSVAGGGARKFF. The rearrangement links TRBV7-8 to TRBJ2-1, with TRBD2 matching over 11 bases. This CDR3 contains 17 residues. Germline values: CDR1 SGHVS, CDR2 FQNEAQ. Unmatched junction bases numbered 16, after V lost 1 base and J lost 14 bases.

This rearrangement joins TRBV12-3 or TRBV12-4 to TRBJ1-1, with D uncertain. V was cut by 2 bases and J by 3 bases, with 7 bases left in between. The CDR3 runs 13 residues. CDR3 amino acids: CASSLQLDTEAFF. For the CDR3, the DNA is TGTGCCAGCAGTTTACAGCTGGACACTGAAGCTTTCTTT.

At least ten counts were recorded for this clonotype. V gene TRBV28 combines with J gene TRBJ1-5; D gene ambiguous. This CDR3 comprises 14 residues. With 7 bases removed from V and 2 bases from J, the gap between germline ends came to 12 bases. The germline CDR1 and CDR2 sequences are MDHEN and SYDVKM. The CDR3 DNA sequence: TGTGCCAGCATCGGCCAGTTAGGCAATCAGCCCCAGCATTTT. It is translated as CASIGQLGNQPQHF. Drawing the rest from reference TRBV28 and TRBJ1-5, the complete variable domain is DVKVTQSSRYLVKRTGEKVFLECVQDMDHENMFWYRQDPGLGLRLIYFSYDVKMKEKGDIPEGYSVSREKKERFSLILESASTNQTSMYLCASIGQLGNQPQHFGDGTRLSIL.

Many counts were recorded for this clonotype. The chain has TRBV30 and TRBJ2-5; 7 bases align to TRBD1. The CDR3 loop spans 13 amino acids. The trim removed 6 bases at V and 1 base at J, leaving 5 bases unmatched. Germline values: CDR1 GTSNPN, CDR2 SVGIG (reference sequence). CDR3 nucleotides: TGTGCCTGTAACCGGGACAGCCAAGAGACCCAGTACTTC. Its translation: CACNRDSQETQYF.

In this sample, this clonotype turned up a few times. The chain couples TRBV11-1 to TRBJ1-6; D is ambiguous. The V end lost 5 bases, the J end lost 5 bases, and 13 bases lay between the germline ends. CDR3 length equals 15 residues. CDR1 SGHAT and CDR2 FQDESV come from the germline V gene (reference sequence). The CDR3 spells CASSRGWTDNSPLHF. The DNA for the CDR3 is TGTGCCAGCAGCCGCGGCTGGACCGATAATTCACCCCTCCACTTT.

This clonotype was seen many times. The V and J genes are TRBV30 and TRBJ2-2; D tentatively fits TRBD1 or TRBD2 (5 bases each). CDR1 is GTSNPN, CDR2 SVGIG, per germline (reference sequence). Trimming pared 8 bases from V and 1 base from J, leaving 11 bases between. This CDR3 is 13 amino acids long. CDR3 loop: CAQPGRNTGELFF. The CDR3 DNA reads as TGTGCCCAGCCAGGGAGGAACACCGGGGAGCTGTTTTTT.

This clonotype has more than one count but fewer than ten. V usage is TRBV6-9 and J usage is TRBJ1-3; D gene uncertain. CDR3 length equals 17 residues. Trimming shortened V by 3 bases and J by 0 bases, and 15 bases separated the two germline ends. Germline V CDR1 and CDR2: MNHGY, SVAAGI. CDR3 amino acids: CASSYLGPWASGNTIYF. Written as DNA, the CDR3 is TGTGCCAGCAGTTACCTAGGTCCGTGGGCCTCTGGAAACACCATATATTTT.

This clonotype was counted only a few times. The chain uses TRBV28 and TRBJ2-4; TRBD1 matches 9 bases. Germline trimming cut 2 bases from V and 7 bases from J; bases unmatched to any gene: 0. CDR1 and CDR2 (germline): MDHEN, SYDVKM. The CDR3 totals 13 residues. The CDR3 DNA is TGTGCCAGCAGTTTAGGGACAGGGAACATTCAGTACTTC. It encodes CASSLGTGNIQYF.

The J gene is TRBJ1-5, the V gene TRBV7-9; D perhaps matches TRBD1 (5 bases). There are 16 residues in the CDR3. CDR1 and CDR2 from the germline V gene are SEHNR and FQNEAQ (reference sequence). The ends were cut back, 7 bases at V and 7 bases at J, with 23 bases in the middle. The CDR3 sequence: CASTPGRLQDRQPQHF. In DNA, the CDR3 is TGTGCCAGCACCCCCGGTCGACTACAGGACCGGCAGCCCCAGCATTTT.

This clonotype has just a few counts. This chain connects TRBV27 to TRBJ2-5; the match to TRBD2 covers 9 bases. The ends lost 3 bases at V and 2 bases at J; junction bases unmatched: 13. Germline CDR1 and CDR2: MNHEY and SMNVEV (reference sequence). The CDR3 is made up of 18 amino acids. For the CDR3, the DNA is TGTGCCAGCAGTTTCTGGCGGGGGGGTAGCGGGAGTCAAGAGACCCAGTACTTC. As protein: CASSFWRGGSGSQETQYF.

The V and J genes are TRBV29-1 and TRBJ2-7; 8 nucleotides match TRBD1. CDR1 SQVTM and CDR2 ANQGSEA come from the germline V gene. This CDR3 comprises 18 residues. Trimming at V came to 2 bases and at J to 5 bases, leaving 20 bases not matched to a gene. The CDR3 sequence: CSVERAGGVFRGRNEQYF. CDR3 bases: TGCAGCGTTGAAAGGGCAGGGGGCGTTTTTCGAGGGCGGAACGAGCAGTACTTC.

The rearrangement joins TRBV27 to TRBJ2-7, with TRBD1 as a possible D gene (6 bases). This CDR3 is built from 14 residues. V lost 6 bases, J lost 1 base, and 13 bases lay in between. Germline V CDR1 and CDR2: MNHEY, SMNVEV (reference sequence). CDR3 amino acids: CASRFTDRSYEQYF. Here the CDR3 DNA reads TGTGCCAGCAGGTTTACCGACAGGTCCTACGAGCAGTACTTC.

Ten or more counts support this clonotype. CDR3 sequence: CASSQEGRAYEQYF. The DNA of the CDR3 is TGTGCCAGCAGCCAAGAGGGGCGTGCCTACGAGCAGTACTTC. The rearrangement joins TRBV3-1 to TRBJ2-7; possibly TRBD1 for D (5 bases). In germline, CDR1 is LGHDT, CDR2 YNNKEL (reference sequence). The CDR3 consists of 14 residues. V lost 0 bases, J lost 2 bases, and 8 bases lay in between.

V is TRBV9 and J is TRBJ2-2; the D gene is possibly TRBD1 (5 bases). Germline V CDR1 and CDR2: SGDLS, YYNGEE. V lost 0 bases and J lost 4, with 7 bases in between. CDR3 length: 14 residues. The CDR3 DNA follows: TGTGCCAGCAGCGTAGCAGGGTCCACCGGGGAGCTGTTTTTT. It yields the protein CASSVAGSTGELFF.

This clonotype appeared many times. This rearrangement joins TRBV20-1 to TRBJ2-7; 8 bases are shared with TRBD2. The CDR3 contains 15 residues. V shed 0 bases, J shed 6 bases, and the junction held 10 bases outside the gene matches. Germline V gene lookup returns CDR1 DFQATT and CDR2 SNEGSKA (reference sequence). DNA for the CDR3: TGCAGTGCTAGAGACCCCGGGGGGGGGTCAGGCGAGCAGTACTTC. Translating gives CSARDPGGGSGEQYF.

This clonotype was found many times. This chain links TRBV28 with TRBJ2-7; weak D call: TRBD1 (5 bases). Germline lookup yields CDR1 MDHEN and CDR2 SYDVKM. V shed 7 bases and J shed 4 bases, with 14 bases lying between them. This CDR3 comprises 13 residues. CDR3 DNA sequence: TGTGCCAGCATCGTGGACACAAAATACGAGCAGTACTTC. Protein: CASIVDTKYEQYF.

In this sample, this clonotype turned up many times. This chain joins TRBV2 and TRBJ1-2; D gene ambiguous. V was clipped by 2 bases and J by 4 bases, with 11 bases between them. The CDR3 has 14 residues. CDR1 and CDR2 from the germline V gene are SNHLY and FYNNEI. The CDR3 nucleotides are TGTGCCAGCAGTGAATCGAACAGATTCTATGGCTACACCTTC. Its protein is CASSESNRFYGYTF.

This clonotype was counted ten times or more. V and J are TRBV11-2 and TRBJ2-7, with D maybe TRBD2 (5 bases). V was pared by 3 bases and J by 6 bases, with 12 bases between. CDR1 is SGHAT and CDR2 is FQNNGV in the germline V gene. CDR3 length equals 13 residues. CDR3 in DNA: TGTGCCAGCAGCTTTGGCCTACGGGGCGAGCAGTACTTC. It is translated as CASSFGLRGEQYF.

This clonotype was seen repeatedly, ten times or more. V and J are TRBV7-8 and TRBJ1-5; D is ambiguous. In germline, CDR1 is SGHVS, CDR2 FQNEAQ. Trimming cost V 5 bases and J 4 bases, with 18 bases left between them. CDR3 length: 16 amino acids. The CDR3 nucleotides read TGTGCCAGCAGCCCCCGGCGGGGTCTACCGAATCAGCCCCAGCATTTT. Protein product: CASSPRRGLPNQPQHF.

This clonotype was counted many times. The V gene is TRBV28, the J gene TRBJ1-3; TRBD1 is a possible D gene (5 bases). CDR3 length equals 14 residues. The V gene's germline CDR1 is MDHEN and CDR2 SYDVKM. Trimming took off 3 bases at V and 2 bases at J, with 8 bases between the two ends. The CDR3 DNA reads TGTGCCAGCAGTTTTTCCAGGGCTGGAAACACCATATATTTT. Translation: CASSFSRAGNTIYF. The full variable domain, in which reference TRBV28 and TRBJ1-3 provide the parts outside the CDR3, is DVKVTQSSRYLVKRTGEKVFLECVQDMDHENMFWYRQDPGLGLRLIYFSYDVKMKEKGDIPEGYSVSREKKERFSLILESASTNQTSMYLCASSFSRAGNTIYFGEGSWLTVV.